This note documents a single T cell receptor beta chain sequence. These data originate in a study of blood T cell repertoires in COVID-19. Across the whole study: Samples taken during acute and convalescent COVID-19 were collected in the United States, Italy and Spain. PBMCs, B-cell-depleted T cells, or T cells provided the cDNA or gDNA that made up the material.

Germline V gene data show CDR1 as SGHTS and CDR2 as YDEGEE. The CDR3 spans 13 residues. J gave up 7 bases and V 6 bases, and 7 bases lay outside the gene matches. Source study methods: Estimation of nucleated cell counts was performed using reference gene primer amplification. TCRdb keeps only in-frame clones here, not all; method: immunoSEQ multiplex PCR. The DNA was the basis for D and trimming; V, J and clone size are from that table. The sample carries tens of thousands of clones, approximately 80% recorded once. Sequenced sample: peripheral blood. The J gene is TRBJ1-2, the V gene TRBV5-8; 9 bases line up with TRBD1. The TCR originated in an elderly man with active or convalescent COVID-19. The CDR3 protein is CASTGRDRAGYTF. CDR3 nucleotide sequence: TGTGCCAGCACCGGTCGGGACAGGGCTGGCTACACCTTC.